This TCR beta chain was identified during a study of TIL therapy for anti-PD-1-resistant metastatic lung cancer. Regarding the study as a whole: Patients were highly selected, enriched for treatment-naive, never-smoker and oncogene-addicted cases. Many TIL product clones were absent from baseline tumor, suggesting clonal contraction.

Sequencing used immunoSEQ v3. Sequencing depth was approximately 1.8 million read pairs for survey level, about 5-6.5 million for deep. Method: immunoSEQ multiplex PCR; TCRdb's copy keeps in-frame clones and lacks some. Of around 26,000 clones detected, roughly 69% appear once; the ten largest clones hold 15% to 20%. There are 17 residues in the CDR3. From germline, CDR1 is SGHRS and CDR2 YFSETQ. V shed 0 bases and J 7 bases; nucleotides not matched to a gene: 12. Time point meaning: pre-treatment sample, taken before nivolumab and TIL therapy. The tumor samples were excised metastases, mostly pleural nodules or supraclavicular lymph nodes. Patients were adults with stage 4 NSCLC. In the case of this clone: Its specificity is not known.

Sequences were derived from tumor tissue, sampled at baseline. The TCR was taken from a woman between 25 and 80 years old with non-small cell lung cancer. The chain recombines TRBV5-1 with TRBJ1-5; 8 nucleotides match TRBD1. CDR3 sequence: CASSLGPPGTGWQPQHF. The CDR3 DNA sequence: TGCGCCAGCAGCTTGGGGCCTCCCGGGACAGGATGGCAGCCCCAGCATTTT. Drawing the rest from reference TRBV5-1 and TRBJ1-5, the complete variable domain is KAGVTQTPRYLIKTRGQQVTLSCSPISGHRSVSWYQQTPGQGLQFLFEYFSETQRNKGNFPGRFSGRQFSNSRSEMNVSTLELGDSALYLCASSLGPPGTGWQPQHFGDGTRLSIL.